This is a list of T cell receptor beta chains from one sample in a study of blood T cell repertoires in COVID-19. Sequencing used immunoSEQ multiplex PCR; TCRdb keeps in-frame clones, though not all of them. The table shows approximately 94,000 clones, with approximately 86% occurring only once. The specimen sequenced was peripheral blood. The receptor set was obtained from a man between 45 and 60 years old with active or convalescent COVID-19. Each CDR3 is given with its conserved first and last residue. D genes are given only for firm matches. Expanded clones get a size class; other rows say once, few or many, or leave the size out.

abundance,j_gene,v_gene,d_gene,CDR3aa,CDR3nt
once,TRBJ2-7,TRBV11-2,-,CASNPTDSYEQYF,TGTGCCAGCAACCCGACAGACTCCTACGAGCAGTACTTC
-,TRBJ2-2,TRBV11-3,-,CASSLVPNGELFF,TGTGCCAGCAGCTTAGTTCCTAACGGGGAGCTGTTTTTT
-,TRBJ1-5,TRBV15,-,CATSRVALSNQPQHF,TGTGCCACCAGCAGAGTAGCCCTTAGCAATCAGCCCCAGCATTTT
-,TRBJ2-3,TRBV5-1,TRBD2,CASSLDSGASYTQYF,TGCGCCAGCAGCTTAGATAGCGGGGCGTCGTATACGCAGTATTTT
-,TRBJ2-4,TRBV5-4,TRBD2,CASSSPREDPDIQYF,TGTGCCAGCAGCTCCCCCCGGGAGGATCCTGACATTCAGTACTTC
-,TRBJ1-4,TRBV5-1,-,CASREQATNEKLFF,TGCGCCAGCAGGGAACAGGCAACTAATGAAAAACTGTTTTTT
-,TRBJ2-3,TRBV9,TRBD2,CASSVVPLAGGADTQYF,TGTGCCAGCAGCGTAGTCCCCTTAGCGGGAGGCGCAGATACGCAGTATTTT
-,TRBJ2-1,TRBV25-1,-,CASSPQAPNEQFF,TGTGCCAGCAGTCCTCAGGCCCCCAACGAGCAGTTCTTC
-,TRBJ2-3,TRBV11-2,TRBD2,CASSAGLAGETQYF,TGTGCCAGCAGCGCGGGACTAGCGGGAGAAACGCAGTATTTT
-,TRBJ1-2,TRBV27,-,CASSWTGTTNYGYTF,TGTGCCAGCAGTTGGACCGGGACAACTAACTATGGCTACACCTTC
-,TRBJ2-3,TRBV5-1,TRBD2,CASSSSGINTDTQYF,TGCGCCAGCAGTAGTAGCGGGATCAACACAGATACGCAGTATTTT
-,TRBJ1-6,TRBV2,-,CASRGGPGNSPLHF,TGTGCCAGCCGAGGGGGTCCGGGGAATTCACCCCTCCACTTT
-,TRBJ2-3,TRBV24-1,-,CATPQQYF,TGTGCCACCCCCCAGCAGTATTTT
-,TRBJ1-4,TRBV30,TRBD1,CAWSADRQGTVEKLFF,TGTGCCTGGAGCGCCGACAGACAGGGGACGGTCGAAAAACTGTTTTTT
-,TRBJ1-1,TRBV5-8,-,CASSLIGASEAFF,TGTGCCAGCAGCTTGATAGGGGCAAGTGAAGCTTTCTTT
-,TRBJ2-7,TRBV10-1,-,CASSESTGPAYEQYF,TGCGCCAGCAGTGAGTCCACAGGGCCCGCCTACGAGCAGTACTTC
few,TRBJ2-7,TRBV6-5,TRBD2,CASRGSGSRYEQYF,TGTGCCAGCCGCGGGAGCGGGAGTAGGTACGAGCAGTACTTC
-,TRBJ2-1,TRBV2,-,CASSEGGAPVYEQFF,TGTGCCAGCAGTGAGGGGGGTGCTCCCGTTTATGAGCAGTTCTTC
-,TRBJ1-4,TRBV19,-,CASMSGGTNEKLFF,TGTGCCAGTATGTCCGGTGGTACTAATGAAAAACTGTTTTTT
-,TRBJ2-3,TRBV30,TRBD2,CAWSGGGRTDTQYF,TGTGCCTGGAGTGGGGGCGGGAGGACAGATACGCAGTATTTT
-,TRBJ1-1,TRBV18,-,CASSPGPNTEAFF,TGTGCCAGCTCACCTGGGCCGAACACTGAAGCTTTCTTT
-,TRBJ2-5,TRBV24-1,-,CATSDSRTQGGETQYF,TGTGCCACCAGTGATAGCCGAACACAGGGGGGGGAGACCCAGTACTTC
medium-sized,TRBJ2-3,TRBV18,TRBD1,CASTPGTGNTDTQYF,TGTGCCAGCACCCCCGGGACAGGAAACACAGATACGCAGTATTTT
-,TRBJ2-2,TRBV19,TRBD1,CASRNRGTGELFF,TGTGCCAGTAGGAACAGGGGCACCGGGGAGCTGTTTTTT
-,TRBJ2-3,TRBV24-1,TRBD1,CATSEGGDRGRTDTQYF,TGTGCCACCAGTGAAGGAGGGGACAGGGGAAGGACAGATACGCAGTATTTT
-,TRBJ2-1,TRBV12-5,TRBD2,CASGRGTSGYNEQFF,TGTGCTAGTGGTCGGGGGACTAGCGGCTACAATGAGCAGTTCTTC
-,TRBJ2-5,TRBV28,-,CASSYSAGEGGETQYF,TGTGCCAGCAGTTACTCCGCAGGGGAGGGGGGAGAGACCCAGTACTTC
-,TRBJ2-2,TRBV4-2,-,CASSRDTSANTGELFF,TGTGCCAGCAGCCGAGACACTTCCGCGAACACCGGGGAGCTGTTTTTT
-,TRBJ2-2,TRBV14,-,CASSQFGRNTGELFF,TGTGCCAGCAGCCAATTTGGCAGAAACACCGGGGAGCTGTTTTTT
many,TRBJ1-6,TRBV27,-,CASSFPDNSPLHF,TGTGCCAGCAGTTTCCCAGATAATTCACCCCTCCACTTT
-,TRBJ2-4,TRBV11-2,-,CASSSQRRGLALAKNIQYF,TGTGCCAGCAGCTCCCAAAGGAGGGGCCTCGCCTTAGCCAAAAACATTCAGTACTTC
-,TRBJ1-2,TRBV12-1,-,CASSPETCDRGYGYTF,TGTGCCAGCAGCCCCGAAACCTGTGATAGGGGGTATGGCTACACCTTC
-,TRBJ1-2,TRBV7-9,-,CASSLSGGDYGYTF,TGTGCCAGCAGCTTAAGCGGGGGCGACTATGGCTACACCTTC
-,TRBJ1-2,TRBV11-3,-,CASSLAGASRSYTF,TGTGCCAGCAGCTTAGCAGGGGCCAGCCGTAGCTACACCTTC
-,TRBJ1-1,TRBV7-2,-,CASSFQGGANTEAFF,TGTGCCAGCAGCTTCCAAGGAGGGGCTAACACTGAAGCTTTCTTT
few,TRBJ2-7,TRBV5-4,TRBD1,CASSPQGAREQYF,TGTGCCAGCAGCCCACAGGGGGCGAGGGAGCAGTACTTC
-,TRBJ1-2,TRBV19,TRBD1,CAAKGQGAGGYTF,TGTGCCGCCAAGGGACAGGGGGCTGGCGGCTACACCTTC
-,TRBJ2-1,TRBV5-1,-,CASSLGTGSYNEQFF,TGCGCCAGCAGCTTAGGAACGGGATCCTACAATGAGCAGTTCTTC
-,TRBJ2-7,TRBV4-1,TRBD1,CASSHGQGVIYEQYF,TGCGCCAGCAGCCACGGACAGGGGGTTATCTACGAGCAGTACTTC
-,TRBJ2-1,TRBV29-1,TRBD2,CSVDAREGLNNEQFF,TGCAGCGTTGATGCGCGGGAGGGCCTGAACAATGAGCAGTTCTTC
-,TRBJ2-5,TRBV6-8,-,CASSYSGPRETQYF,TGTGCCAGCAGTTACTCTGGCCCCAGGGAGACCCAGTACTTC
-,TRBJ1-2,TRBV7-9,-,CASSSQGLYGYTF,TGTGCCAGCAGCTCTCAGGGCCTCTATGGCTACACCTTC
-,TRBJ2-5,TRBV5-8,TRBD2,CASRTSGRGETQYF,TGTGCCAGCAGGACTAGCGGGAGAGGGGAGACCCAGTACTTC
once,TRBJ1-4,TRBV7-6,-,CASSRGRKLFF,TGTGCCAGCAGCAGGGGTCGAAAACTGTTTTTT
-,TRBJ2-3,TRBV7-2,-,CASSSRAGDTQYF,TGTGCCAGCAGCTCGAGGGCGGGAGATACGCAGTATTTT
-,TRBJ1-2,TRBV2,-,CARRQGQDGYTF,TGTGCCAGGAGGCAGGGGCAGGATGGCTACACCTTC
-,TRBJ1-2,TRBV10-3,-,CAISDQQGINGYTF,TGTGCCATCAGTGATCAGCAGGGGATTAATGGCTACACCTTC
-,TRBJ2-5,TRBV5-4,TRBD1,CASSYGQGYQETQYF,TGTGCCAGCAGCTACGGACAGGGGTACCAAGAGACCCAGTACTTC
-,TRBJ2-1,TRBV7-9,TRBD2,CASSGAVAGYSYNEQFF,TGTGCCAGCAGCGGTGCCGTAGCGGGATACTCCTACAATGAGCAGTTCTTC